The 14 T cell receptor beta chains listed next were all sequenced from one sample in a study of blood T cell repertoires in COVID-19. Repertoires were generated with immunoSEQ multiplex PCR, while TCRdb's copy carries only in-frame clones and drops some. The sample yields about 210,000 clones, around 86% seen once. The material sequenced was PBMCs or T cells enriched from blood (not recorded which). The receptor source for this set is a woman aged 40 to 50 in a cohort exposed to, infected with or recovered from COVID-19 (not recorded which).

The rearrangement uses TRBV4-2 and TRBJ1-6; 7 nucleotides line up with TRBD1. CDR3 length: 16 residues. Germline-derived CDR1 and CDR2 are LGHNA and YNFKEQ. V shed 6 bases, J shed 0 bases, and the junction held 5 bases outside the gene matches. The CDR3 region has the DNA TGTGCCAGCAGTCTCAGGGGGTTCTCCTATAATTCACCCCTCCACTTT. Protein sequence: CASSLRGFSYNSPLHF.

V is TRBV15 and J is TRBJ1-2; possibly TRBD1 for D (6 bases). V was cut by 2 bases and J by 3 bases, with 10 bases left in between. This CDR3 has 14 amino acids. From germline, CDR1 is LNHNV and CDR2 YYDKDF (reference sequence). The CDR3 nucleotides are TGTGCCACCAGCAGATCAAGGACAGACTATGGCTACACCTTC. As protein: CATSRSRTDYGYTF.

As concerns this clone: The junction shows a germline mismatch at one end, possibly a read error. The J gene is TRBJ2-3, the V gene TRBV11-2, with TRBD1 matching 7 bases. Looked up from germline, CDR1 is SGHAT and CDR2 is FQNNGV. This CDR3 is 16 amino acids long. The CDR3 reads CASSYPGQPTLPILNF. In DNA form, the CDR3 reads TGTGCCAGCAGCTATCCGGGACAGCCGACTCTCCCTATACTAAACTTT.

The V and J genes are TRBV19 and TRBJ2-7, with 9 bases identical to TRBD1. The trim removed 4 bases at V and 1 base at J, leaving 8 bases unmatched. The CDR3 spans 16 residues. Germline CDR1 LNHDA, CDR2 SQIVND (reference sequence). CDR3 amino acids: CASSTRTGVKSYEQYF. The CDR3 DNA follows: TGTGCCAGTAGTACCCGGACAGGGGTGAAATCCTACGAGCAGTACTTC.

The chain couples TRBV5-6 to TRBJ2-3, with D hard to call. V lost 0 bases to trimming and J lost 4 bases, with 9 bases between them. Germline CDR1 SGHDT, CDR2 YYEEEE. CDR3 size: 14 residues. The CDR3 DNA is TGTGCCAGCAGCTTGGTTGGCCCACCAGATACGCAGTATTTT. This translates into CASSLVGPPDTQYF.

The chain couples TRBV5-1 to TRBJ1-1; D is unclear. From germline, CDR1 is SGHRS and CDR2 YFSETQ. CDR3 size: 14 residues. The ends were cut back, 4 bases at V and 4 bases at J, with 14 bases in the middle. The CDR3 bases are TGCGCCAGCAGCCTCCAGGATTTGAGCACTGAAGCTTTCTTT. Translating it yields CASSLQDLSTEAFF.

The rearrangement links TRBV29-1 to TRBJ1-5, with D maybe TRBD1 (5 bases). CDR3 length: 14 residues. Deletions cut 6 bases from V and 5 bases from J, with 17 bases between. From germline, CDR1 is SQVTM and CDR2 ANQGSEA. CDR3 in amino acids: CSVGGRGFDQPQHF. CDR3 DNA sequence: TGCAGCGTCGGGGGACGGGGATTTGATCAGCCCCAGCATTTT.

The chain joins TRBV15 to TRBJ2-5; 9 positions agree with TRBD2. There are 15 residues in the CDR3. Germline V CDR1 and CDR2: LNHNV, YYDKDF (reference sequence). Trimming cost V 5 bases and J 4 bases; bases outside gene matches: 8. CDR3 residues: CATSGARGGGETQYF. The CDR3 DNA is TGTGCCACCAGCGGGGCCCGCGGGGGGGGAGAGACCCAGTACTTC.

The rearrangement uses TRBV7-8 and TRBJ2-3; 7 bases match TRBD2. In germline, CDR1 is SGHVS, CDR2 FQNEAQ. The junction had 15 bases not matched to a gene; V was cut back by 5 bases and J by 7 bases. The CDR3 consists of 16 residues. The CDR3 nucleotides are TGTGCCAGCAGCCCCGTCAACCGGGAGGTGGAAAATACGCAGTATTTT. Amino acid sequence: CASSPVNREVENTQYF.

This clone was picked up many times. The chain is built from TRBV6-1 and TRBJ2-6, with D possibly matching TRBD1 (6 bases). V lost 4 bases and J lost 0, with 16 bases in between. CDR3 length equals 18 residues. Germline-derived CDR1 and CDR2 are MNHNS and SASEGT. The CDR3 bases are TGTGCCAGCAGTGCCCCTGACAGGTCCACCTCTGGGGCCAACGTCCTGACTTTC. It specifies CASSAPDRSTSGANVLTF.

This clone was seen at least ten times. The rearrangement uses TRBV6-2 or TRBV6-3 and TRBJ2-1, with 12 bases aligning to TRBD2. The CDR3 length is 15 residues. Trimming cost V 4 bases and J 9 bases; bases outside gene matches: 7. Per the germline V gene, CDR1 is MNHEY and CDR2 is SVGEGT. CDR3 in DNA: TGTGCCAGCAGTTCCCGACTAGCGGGAGCGAGTGAGCAGTTCTTC. The encoded protein is CASSSRLAGASEQFF.

The V gene is TRBV19, the J gene TRBJ1-4; 8 positions agree with TRBD1. The ends lost 1 base at V and 8 bases at J; junction bases unmatched: 6. The V gene's germline CDR1 is LNHDA and CDR2 SQIVND (reference sequence). CDR3 length: 15 amino acids. The CDR3, as DNA: TGTGCCAGTAGTATAGGAGGCAGGGGGCGCGAAAAACTGTTTTTT. This translates into CASSIGGRGREKLFF.

The chain carries TRBV6-5 and TRBJ1-2; D gene unclear. The length of the CDR3 is 13 residues. V was clipped by 0 bases and J by 7 bases, with 9 bases between them. Germline loops: CDR1 MNHEY, CDR2 SVGAGI. CDR3 sequence: CASSYSPTGGYTF. The CDR3 DNA follows: TGTGCCAGCAGTTACTCCCCTACCGGTGGCTACACCTTC.

The V call is TRBV24-1, the J call TRBJ2-7; 12 nucleotides agree with TRBD2. The germline gives CDR1 KGHDR, CDR2 SFDVKD. Trimming at V came to 2 bases and at J to 4 bases, leaving 5 bases not matched to a gene. The CDR3 is 16 amino acids. The chain's CDR3 is CATSDSSTSGRYEQYF. DNA for the CDR3: TGTGCCACCAGTGATTCCTCGACTAGCGGGAGATACGAGCAGTACTTC.